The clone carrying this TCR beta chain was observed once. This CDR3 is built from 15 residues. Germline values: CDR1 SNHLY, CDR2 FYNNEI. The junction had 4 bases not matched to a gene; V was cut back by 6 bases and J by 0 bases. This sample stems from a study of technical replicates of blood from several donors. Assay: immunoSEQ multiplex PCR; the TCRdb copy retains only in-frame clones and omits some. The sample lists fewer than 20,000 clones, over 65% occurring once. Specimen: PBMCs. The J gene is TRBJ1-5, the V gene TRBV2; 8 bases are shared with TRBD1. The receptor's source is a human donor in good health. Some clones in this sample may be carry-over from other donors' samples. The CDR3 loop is CASSGQGGSNQPQHF. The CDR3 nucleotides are TGTGCCAGCAGCGGACAGGGAGGTAGCAATCAGCCCCAGCATTTT.